These 6 T cell receptor beta chains share one sample of origin, sequenced in a study of cytomegalovirus exposure and HLA in healthy donors. Amplification used 60 Vbeta primers and 13 Jbeta primers. Profiling relied on immunoSEQ multiplex PCR, and the TCRdb table lists in-frame clones only, not all of them. Found here are under 150,000 clones, 80% of them singletons; the top ten hold more than 2.5%. Sequencing used PBMCs. Every receptor here comes from a male donor in good health and CMV-seronegative.

CDR3 sequence: CASSLGQMNTEAFF. The CDR3 DNA follows: TGTGCCAGCAGCTTGGGACAGATGAACACTGAAGCTTTCTTT. The rearrangement uses TRBV5-4 and TRBJ1-1; a weak D match, TRBD1 (5 bases). The CDR3 consists of 14 residues. Per germline, CDR1 SGHNT and CDR2 YYREEE (reference sequence). Trimming took 0 bases from V and 0 from J, leaving 6 bases between them.

The V gene is TRBV6-4, the J gene TRBJ1-5; D remains ambiguous. The CDR3 runs 16 residues. Germline lookup yields CDR1 MRHNA and CDR2 SNTAGT. V lost 1 base and J lost 1, with 11 bases in between. The CDR3: CASSDFRRGSNQPQHF. Written as DNA, the CDR3 is TGTGCCAGCAGTGACTTTAGGCGGGGAAGCAATCAGCCCCAGCATTTT.

This clone was recorded once. The J gene is TRBJ2-7, the V gene TRBV9, with 11 bases matching TRBD1. V was pared by 4 bases and J by 4 bases, with 10 bases of the junction left unmatched. CDR3 length equals 16 residues. The germline gives CDR1 SGDLS, CDR2 YYNGEE. This chain's CDR3 is CASSPQGGQGAYEQYF. The CDR3 DNA is TGTGCCAGCAGCCCCCAAGGAGGACAGGGGGCTTACGAGCAGTACTTC.

This rearrangement joins TRBV19 to TRBJ2-3; TRBD2 matches at 10 bases. The trim removed 6 bases at V and 1 base at J, leaving 13 bases unmatched. The CDR3 consists of 18 residues. Looked up from germline, CDR1 is LNHDA and CDR2 is SQIVND (reference sequence). CDR3 in DNA: TGTGCCAGTAGAATGACAGCGGGAGGGCCCGTGGGCACAGATACGCAGTATTTT. The encoded protein is CASRMTAGGPVGTDTQYF.

Notes on this clone: One junction end disagrees with the germline gene, perhaps due to a read error. The J gene is TRBJ1-3, the V gene TRBV5-1, with D perhaps TRBD1 (6 bases). Germline V CDR1 and CDR2: SGHRS, YFSETQ. There are 15 residues in the CDR3. Here the CDR3 DNA reads TGCGCCAGCAGCCCCGGACAGAGATCTGGAGACACCATATATTTT. Protein: CASSPGQRSGDTIYF.

The chain is built from TRBV5-1 and TRBJ2-3; 11 bases align to TRBD2. Per the germline V gene, CDR1 is SGHRS and CDR2 is YFSETQ. The J segment lost 6 bases and the V segment lost 3 bases, leaving 9 bases of the junction unmatched. The CDR3 contains 16 residues. CDR3 bases: TGCGCCAGCAGCTGGGGGACTAGCGGATTCTTGGATACGCAGTATTTT. As protein: CASSWGTSGFLDTQYF.